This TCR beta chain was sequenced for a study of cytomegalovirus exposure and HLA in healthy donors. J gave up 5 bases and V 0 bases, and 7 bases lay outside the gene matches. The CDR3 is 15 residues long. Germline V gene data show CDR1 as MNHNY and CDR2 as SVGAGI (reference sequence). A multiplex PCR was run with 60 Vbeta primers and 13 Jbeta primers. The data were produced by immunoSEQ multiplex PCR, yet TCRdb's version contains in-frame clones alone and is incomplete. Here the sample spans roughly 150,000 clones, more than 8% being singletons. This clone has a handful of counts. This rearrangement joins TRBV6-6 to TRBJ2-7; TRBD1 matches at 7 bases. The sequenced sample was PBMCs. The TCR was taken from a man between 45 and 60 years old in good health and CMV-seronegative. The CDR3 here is CASSYSTGAWDEQYF. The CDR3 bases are TGTGCCAGCAGTTACTCTACAGGGGCTTGGGACGAGCAGTACTTC.